This T cell receptor beta chain was sequenced for a study of T cell responses to AZD1222 COVID-19 vaccine. In the study overall: Pooling of second doses given at about 4 or about 12 weeks was done.

The CDR3 length is 15 residues. The V segment lost 6 bases and the J segment 5 bases; nucleotides outside the gene matches: 10. Germline V gene sequence: CDR1 MNHEY, CDR2 SMNVEV (reference sequence). The table came from immunoSEQ multiplex PCR; TCRdb's copy has only in-frame clones and leaves some out. The sample yields around 130,000 clones, 94% seen once. On this clone itself: Antigen: not known.

Study outcomes and limitations: The donor group comprised mostly white British people and more females; the analysis possibly underestimated clonal diversity. Without day 14 samples, only post-peak T cell repertoires were studied.

The chain employs TRBV27 and TRBJ1-2; 9 positions agree with TRBD1. The clonotype was recovered from an adult in good health. Sequencing used peripheral blood, obtained on day 0 of AZD1222 vaccination. The CDR3 here is CASSRTRDRAYGYTF. DNA for the CDR3: TGTGCCAGCAGCCGTACCCGGGACAGGGCTTATGGCTACACCTTC.